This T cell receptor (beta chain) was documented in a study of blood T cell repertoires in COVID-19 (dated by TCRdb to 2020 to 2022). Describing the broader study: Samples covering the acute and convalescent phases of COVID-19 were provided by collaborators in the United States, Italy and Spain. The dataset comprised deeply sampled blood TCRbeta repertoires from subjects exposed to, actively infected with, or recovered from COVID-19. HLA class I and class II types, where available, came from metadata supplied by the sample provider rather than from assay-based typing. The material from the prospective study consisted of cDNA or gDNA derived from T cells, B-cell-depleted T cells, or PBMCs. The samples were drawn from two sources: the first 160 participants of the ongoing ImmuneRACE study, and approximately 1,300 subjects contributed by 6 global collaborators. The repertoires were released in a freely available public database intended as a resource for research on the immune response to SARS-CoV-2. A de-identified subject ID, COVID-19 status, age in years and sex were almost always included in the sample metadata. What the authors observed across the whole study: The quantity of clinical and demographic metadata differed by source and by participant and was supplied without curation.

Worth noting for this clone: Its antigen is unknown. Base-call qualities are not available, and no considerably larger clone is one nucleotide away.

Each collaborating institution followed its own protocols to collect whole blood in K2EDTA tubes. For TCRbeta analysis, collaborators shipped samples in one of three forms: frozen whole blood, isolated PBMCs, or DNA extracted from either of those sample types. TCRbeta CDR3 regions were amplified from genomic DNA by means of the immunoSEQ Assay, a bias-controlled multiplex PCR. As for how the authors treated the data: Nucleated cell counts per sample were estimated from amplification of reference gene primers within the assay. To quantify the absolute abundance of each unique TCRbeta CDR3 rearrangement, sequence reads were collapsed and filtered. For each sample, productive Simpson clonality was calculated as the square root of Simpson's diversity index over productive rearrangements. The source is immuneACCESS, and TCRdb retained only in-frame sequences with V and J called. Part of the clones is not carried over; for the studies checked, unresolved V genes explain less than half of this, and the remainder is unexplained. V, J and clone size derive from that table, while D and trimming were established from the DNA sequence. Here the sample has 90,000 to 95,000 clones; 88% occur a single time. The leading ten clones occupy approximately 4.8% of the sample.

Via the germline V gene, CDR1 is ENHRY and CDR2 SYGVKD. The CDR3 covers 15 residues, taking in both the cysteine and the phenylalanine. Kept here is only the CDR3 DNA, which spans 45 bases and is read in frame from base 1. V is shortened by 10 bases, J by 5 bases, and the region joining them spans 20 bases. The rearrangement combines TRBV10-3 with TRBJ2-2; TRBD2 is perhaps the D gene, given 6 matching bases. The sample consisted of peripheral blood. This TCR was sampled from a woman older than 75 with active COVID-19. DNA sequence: TGTGCCACAGCGGGTGGATTCGAAGGGACCGGGGAGCTGTTTTTT. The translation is CATAGGFEGTGELFF.